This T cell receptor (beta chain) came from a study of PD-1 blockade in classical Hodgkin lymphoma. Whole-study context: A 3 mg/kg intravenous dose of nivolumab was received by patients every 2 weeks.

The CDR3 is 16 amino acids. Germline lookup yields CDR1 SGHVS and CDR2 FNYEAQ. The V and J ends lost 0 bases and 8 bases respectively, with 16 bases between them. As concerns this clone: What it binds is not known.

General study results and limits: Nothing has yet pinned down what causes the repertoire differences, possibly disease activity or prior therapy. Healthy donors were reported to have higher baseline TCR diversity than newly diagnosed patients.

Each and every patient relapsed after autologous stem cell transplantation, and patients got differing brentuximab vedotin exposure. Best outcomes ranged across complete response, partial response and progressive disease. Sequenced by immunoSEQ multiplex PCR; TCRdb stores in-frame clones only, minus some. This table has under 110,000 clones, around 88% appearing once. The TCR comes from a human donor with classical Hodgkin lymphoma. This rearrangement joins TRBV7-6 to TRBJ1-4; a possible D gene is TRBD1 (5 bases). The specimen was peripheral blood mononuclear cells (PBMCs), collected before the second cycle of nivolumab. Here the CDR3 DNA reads TGTGCCAGCAGCTTAGCCGGCAGGGACCCGAGGGAAAAACTGTTTTTT. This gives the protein CASSLAGRDPREKLFF. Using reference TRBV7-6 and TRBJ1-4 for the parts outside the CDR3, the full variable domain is GAGVSQSPRYKVTKRGQDVALRCDPISGHVSLYWYRQALGQGPEFLTYFNYEAQQDKSGLPNDRFSAERPEGSISTLTIQRTEQRDSAMYRCASSLAGRDPREKLFFGSGTQLSVL.